This TCR beta chain was observed in a study of blood T cell repertoires in COVID-19. As processed by the authors: Amplification with reference gene primers provided the estimates of nucleated cell counts. Clones were sequenced by immunoSEQ multiplex PCR, and TCRdb holds only the in-frame ones, with some missing. V, J and clone size are taken as reported in that table, and D and trimming were inferred from the DNA itself. This sample has some 110,000 clones, with approximately 85% found just once. The V and J ends lost 6 bases and 4 bases, in that order; junction bases with no gene match: 9. Looked up from germline, CDR1 is MNHEY and CDR2 is SVGAGI. The CDR3 has 14 residues.

J is TRBJ2-7 and V is TRBV6-5, with TRBD1 identical over 7 bases. The receptor was isolated from a man aged 35 to 55 with acute or convalescent COVID-19. Material: peripheral blood. CDR3 in amino acids: CASRRQGWVYEQYF. As DNA, the CDR3 is TGTGCCAGCAGGCGACAGGGCTGGGTGTACGAGCAGTACTTC.